These T cell receptor beta chains were read from a single sample in a study of shared clonotypes between healthy human individuals. TCRdb's copy holds only in-frame clones and misses some; the assay was immunoSEQ multiplex PCR. There are 2,500,000 or so clones in the sample; 85% to 95% occur only once, and more than 0.35% lies in the top ten. The sample was naive CD4+ T cells from PBMCs. These receptors all stem from a man between 18 and 35 years old in good health. Some clones in this sample may be carry-over from other donors' samples. Both conserved end residues are part of each CDR3. D genes are given only for firm matches. Clone size is shown for a subset of rows, as once, few, many or a class of expanded clone.

>TRBD1|TRBJ2-1|TRBV5-1|.
TGCGCCAGCAGCTTTGGGACAGGGAGTCCAAATGAGCAGTTCTTC
CASSFGTGSPNEQFF
>TRBD1|TRBJ2-2|TRBV7-3|.
TGTGCCAGCAGCCCAGGGACAGCCTTCACCGGGGAGCTGTTTTTT
CASSPGTAFTGELFF
>.|TRBJ2-7|TRBV18|.
TGTGCCAGCTCACCCGGGGCCTATAGCTCCTACGAGCAGTACTTC
CASSPGAYSSYEQYF
>.|TRBJ1-4|TRBV28|.
TGTGCCAGCAGTTACATCCTCCACGGGAATGAAAAACTGTTTTTT
CASSYILHGNEKLFF
>TRBD1|TRBJ1-4|TRBV7-2|.
TGTGCCAGCAGCCCCCAGGGGGCGCTGGGTGAAAAACTGTTTTTT
CASSPQGALGEKLFF
>.|TRBJ2-5|TRBV28|.
TGTGCCAGCAGCGGTGGCAGATGGTACCAAGAGACCCAGTACTTC
CASSGGRWYQETQYF
>.|TRBJ2-1|TRBV18|.
TGTGCCAGCTCAGCCAGCTCCTACAATGAGCAGTTCTTC
CASSASSYNEQFF
>.|TRBJ1-3|TRBV19|once
TGTGCCAGTAGCCACCGCTCGGCCGGAAACACCATATATTTT
CASSHRSAGNTIYF
>TRBD2|TRBJ2-2|TRBV7-2|.
TGTGCCAGCAGCTTAGCAAGCGGGAGGGCCGGGGACACCGGGGAGCTGTTTTTT
CASSLASGRAGDTGELFF
>.|TRBJ2-3|TRBV10-3|.
TGTGCCAGCACGTCTCGGTCCACAGATACGCAGTATTTT
CASTSRSTDTQYF
>.|TRBJ1-1|TRBV10-3|.
TGTGCCATCAGTGAGGGTCCGTCGGGGAACACTGAAGCTTTCTTT
CAISEGPSGNTEAFF
>.|TRBJ2-2|TRBV7-9|.
TGTGCCAGCAGCTTAGTACCGGACGGGGGATGGACCGGGGAGCTGTTTTTT
CASSLVPDGGWTGELFF
>.|TRBJ2-1|TRBV28|.
TGTGCCAGCAGTCAGGACGGAGCCTCCTACAATGAGCAGTTCTTC
CASSQDGASYNEQFF
>.|TRBJ2-4|TRBV7-8|.
TGTGCCAGCAGCCCTAAGATACAGCCAAACATTCAGTACTTC
CASSPKIQPNIQYF
>.|TRBJ2-7|TRBV28|.
TGTGCCAGCACTGACGCCCTCCAGGGCGCAGCCTACGAGCAGTACTTC
CASTDALQGAAYEQYF
>.|TRBJ1-1|TRBV6-1|.
TGTGCCAGCAGTGATAGGGTGGCTGAAGCTTTCTTT
CASSDRVAEAFF
>.|TRBJ2-7|TRBV2|.
TGTGCCAGCAGCCCTTACTTGGGCTCCTACGAGCAGTACTTC
CASSPYLGSYEQYF
>.|TRBJ1-4|TRBV9|.
TGTGCCAGCAGCGTAGTTGACGGACAACGAGGTGAAAAACTGTTTTTT
CASSVVDGQRGEKLFF
>.|TRBJ2-6|TRBV7-2|.
TGTGCCAGCAGCTTACGACAGGCCATGAGCTCTGGGGCCAACGTCCTGACTTTC
CASSLRQAMSSGANVLTF
>.|TRBJ1-2|TRBV28|.
TGTGCCAGCAGTCCCGGGGGGACAAACTATGGCTACACCTTC
CASSPGGTNYGYTF
>.|TRBJ1-1|TRBV6-5|.
TGTGCCAGCAGACTAAGTGGGGCAGGAGACACTGAAGCTTTCTTT
CASRLSGAGDTEAFF
>TRBD1|TRBJ1-2|TRBV28|.
TGTGCCAGCAATTCTGATGGTGCGGGACAGGGAGAAGGCTACACCTTC
CASNSDGAGQGEGYTF
>TRBD1|TRBJ1-2|TRBV11-1|.
TGTGCCAGCAGCTTCGCAGGGGGTAGCGGCTACACCTTC
CASSFAGGSGYTF
>TRBD1|TRBJ1-2|TRBV2|.
TGTGCCAGCAACCGGGACAGATATAACTATGGCTACACCTTC
CASNRDRYNYGYTF
>.|TRBJ2-5|TRBV18|.
TGTGCCAGCTCACCACCGAACCAAGAGACCCAGTACTTC
CASSPPNQETQYF
>TRBD1|TRBJ2-7|TRBV28|.
TGTGCCAGCAGTAGAGGACAGGGGAGGTCCGAGCAGTACTTC
CASSRGQGRSEQYF
>.|TRBJ1-5|TRBV27|.
TGTGCCAGCAGTCACCACAGGGATAGCAATCAGCCCCAGCATTTT
CASSHHRDSNQPQHF
>.|TRBJ1-4|TRBV5-6|once
TGTGCCAGCAGCTTGGGTCCAGCGGAGGGTGCAACTAATGAAAAACTGTTTTTT
CASSLGPAEGATNEKLFF
>.|TRBJ1-1|TRBV29-1|.
TGCAGCGTCGCTGACCCGAACACTGAAGCTTTCTTT
CSVADPNTEAFF
>.|TRBJ1-2|TRBV28|.
TGTGCCAGCCGAACCTCGGGCATCATTGCTAACTATGGCTACACCTTC
CASRTSGIIANYGYTF
>.|TRBJ1-4|TRBV7-2|.
TGTGCCAGCAGCTTAAAGAGACCTATGGGGGAACGTGAAAAACTGTTTTTT
CASSLKRPMGEREKLFF
>TRBD1|TRBJ1-4|TRBV7-9|.
TGTGCCAGCAGCCCCGGTTCGACAGGGGCTAATGAAAAACTGTTTTTT
CASSPGSTGANEKLFF
>.|TRBJ2-7|TRBV19|.
TGTGCCAGTAGTATTTTTGGGCAGTGGGAAAAGCAGTACTTC
CASSIFGQWEKQYF
>.|TRBJ1-2|TRBV28|.
TGTGCCAGCAGTTCCCCCCACCAGAGTCCCTCGGGGGGCTACACCTTC
CASSSPHQSPSGGYTF
>TRBD1|TRBJ2-2|TRBV11-2|.
TGTGCCAGCAGGGGACAGGGCGAAGCCGGGGAGCTGTTTTTT
CASRGQGEAGELFF